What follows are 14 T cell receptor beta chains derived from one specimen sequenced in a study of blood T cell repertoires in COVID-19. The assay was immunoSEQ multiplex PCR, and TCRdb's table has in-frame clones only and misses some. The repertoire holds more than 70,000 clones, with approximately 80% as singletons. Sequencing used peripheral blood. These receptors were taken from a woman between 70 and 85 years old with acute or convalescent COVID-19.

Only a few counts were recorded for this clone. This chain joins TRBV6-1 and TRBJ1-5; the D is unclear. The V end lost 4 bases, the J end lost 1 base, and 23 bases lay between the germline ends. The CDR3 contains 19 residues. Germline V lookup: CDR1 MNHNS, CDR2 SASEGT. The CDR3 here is CASSAPGAASILSNQPQHF. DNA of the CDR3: TGTGCCAGCAGTGCACCTGGAGCGGCCTCAATACTCAGCAATCAGCCCCAGCATTTT.

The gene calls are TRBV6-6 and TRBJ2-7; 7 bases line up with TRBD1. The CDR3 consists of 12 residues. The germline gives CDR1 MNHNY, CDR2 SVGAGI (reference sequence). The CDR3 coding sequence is TGTGCCAGCAGTTACCATGGGACAGAAATCAAGGTC. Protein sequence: CASSYHGTEIKV.

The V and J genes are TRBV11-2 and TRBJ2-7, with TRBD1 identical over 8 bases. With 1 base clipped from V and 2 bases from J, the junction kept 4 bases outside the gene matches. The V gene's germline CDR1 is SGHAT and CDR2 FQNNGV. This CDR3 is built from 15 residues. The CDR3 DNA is TGTGCCAGCAGCTTAGTTCAGACAGGGGCCTACGAGCAGTACTTC. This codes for CASSLVQTGAYEQYF.

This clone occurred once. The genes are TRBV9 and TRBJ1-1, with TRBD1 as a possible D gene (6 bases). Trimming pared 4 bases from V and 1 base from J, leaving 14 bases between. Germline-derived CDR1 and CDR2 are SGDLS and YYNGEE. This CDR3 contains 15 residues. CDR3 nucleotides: TGTGCCAGCAGCCCGGGGGGACAACGGAACACTGAAGCTTTCTTT. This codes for CASSPGGQRNTEAFF.

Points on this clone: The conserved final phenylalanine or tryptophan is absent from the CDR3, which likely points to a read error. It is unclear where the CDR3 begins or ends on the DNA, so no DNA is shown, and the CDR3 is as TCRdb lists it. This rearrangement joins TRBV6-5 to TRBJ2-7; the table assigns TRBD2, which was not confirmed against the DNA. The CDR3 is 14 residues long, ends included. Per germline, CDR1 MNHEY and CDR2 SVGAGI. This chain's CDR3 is CASSFRGLAGDLTL.

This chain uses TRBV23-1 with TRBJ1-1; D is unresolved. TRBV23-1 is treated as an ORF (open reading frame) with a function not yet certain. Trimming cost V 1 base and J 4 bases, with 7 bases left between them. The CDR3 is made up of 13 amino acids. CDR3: CASSQLKLTEAFF. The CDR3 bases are TGCGCCAGCAGTCAATTAAAACTCACTGAAGCTTTCTTT.

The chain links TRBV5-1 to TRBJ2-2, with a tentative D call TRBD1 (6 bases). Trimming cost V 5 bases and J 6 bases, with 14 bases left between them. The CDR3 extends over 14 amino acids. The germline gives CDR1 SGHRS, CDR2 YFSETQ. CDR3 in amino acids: CASSRGGASGELFF. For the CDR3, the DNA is TGCGCCAGCAGTAGAGGGGGAGCGTCCGGGGAGCTGTTTTTT.

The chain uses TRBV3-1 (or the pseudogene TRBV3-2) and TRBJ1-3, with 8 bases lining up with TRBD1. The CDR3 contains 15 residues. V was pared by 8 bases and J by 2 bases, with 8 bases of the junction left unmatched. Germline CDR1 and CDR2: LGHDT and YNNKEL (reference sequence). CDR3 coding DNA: TGTGCCAGCGGGAGGTGGACAGGGACTGGAAACACCATATATTTT. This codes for CASGRWTGTGNTIYF.

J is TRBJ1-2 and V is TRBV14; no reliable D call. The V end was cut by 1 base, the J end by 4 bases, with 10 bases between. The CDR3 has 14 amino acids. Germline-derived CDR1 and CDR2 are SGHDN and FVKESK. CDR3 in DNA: TGTGCCAGCAGCCAAGTCCCACTTACCTATGGCTACACCTTC. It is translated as CASSQVPLTYGYTF.

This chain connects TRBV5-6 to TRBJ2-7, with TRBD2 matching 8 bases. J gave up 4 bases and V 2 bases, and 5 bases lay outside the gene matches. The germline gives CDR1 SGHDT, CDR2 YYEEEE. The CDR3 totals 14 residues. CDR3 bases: TGTGCCAGCAGCTTTGGGGCGGGAGGATACGAGCAGTACTTC. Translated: CASSFGAGGYEQYF.

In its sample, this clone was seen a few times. CDR3 bases: TGTGCCAGCAGCTTCCTAGGTTCCAGTACCTACGAGCAGTACTTC. Translating gives CASSFLGSSTYEQYF. This sequence joins TRBV16 and TRBJ2-7; D gene unclear. The CDR3 extends over 15 amino acids. Germline V gives CDR1 KGHSY, CDR2 FQNENV. The V end lost 5 bases, the J end lost 2 bases, and 16 bases lay between the germline ends.

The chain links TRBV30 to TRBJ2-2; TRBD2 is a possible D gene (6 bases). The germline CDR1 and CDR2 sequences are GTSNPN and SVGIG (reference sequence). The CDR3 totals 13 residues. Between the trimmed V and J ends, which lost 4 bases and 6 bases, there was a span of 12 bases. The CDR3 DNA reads TGTGCCTGGACTGTCGGAGGGCCCGGGGAGCTGTTTTTT. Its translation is CAWTVGGPGELFF.

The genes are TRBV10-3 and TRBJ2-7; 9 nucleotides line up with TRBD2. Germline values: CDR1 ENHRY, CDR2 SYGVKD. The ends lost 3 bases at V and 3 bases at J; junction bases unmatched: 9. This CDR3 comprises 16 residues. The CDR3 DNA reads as TGTGCCATCAGTGACCGTAGCGGGAGTGGGAGCTACGAGCAGTACTTC. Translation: CAISDRSGSGSYEQYF.

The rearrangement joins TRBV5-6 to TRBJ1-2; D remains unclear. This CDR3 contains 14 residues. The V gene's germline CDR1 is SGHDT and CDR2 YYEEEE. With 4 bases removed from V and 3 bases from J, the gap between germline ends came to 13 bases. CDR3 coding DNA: TGTGCCAGCAGCGCGACCGAGGGCTACTATGGCTACACCTTC. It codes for CASSATEGYYGYTF.